This T cell receptor beta chain comes out of a study of T cells in Graves' hyperthyroidism and ophthalmopathy. Overall study: Before treatment of any kind, peripheral blood was taken at initial diagnosis.

This CDR3 contains 16 residues. Germline-derived CDR1 and CDR2 are KGHSH and LQKENI. J lost 5 bases, V lost 5 bases, and 11 bases had no gene match. This clonotype has a count of ten or more. Exclusion followed for patients with uncontrolled infection, other autoimmune disease, pregnancy or lactation. Diagnosing involved the use of clinical symptoms, serum thyroxine and TRAb, thyroid ultrasound and orbital computed tomography. From RNA transcripts, TCR beta CDR3 regions were amplified. TCR CDR3 regions were first amplified by RT-PCR with HTBI primers. Each CDR3 protein gets one entry after TCRdb re-called the multiplex PCR reads with MiXCR. Of around 440,000 distinct CDR3 sequences in the sample, less than 20% are singletons; the top ten hold 13% to 15%.

The chain recombines TRBV18 with TRBJ1-5; 8 bases map to TRBD1. The clonotype originates from a woman younger than 30 with Graves' hyperthyroidism. The sample consisted of blood. The chain's CDR3 is CASSGRSDRGDQPQHF. In nucleotides, the CDR3 is TGTGCCAGCTCAGGACGCTCTGACAGGGGTGATCAGCCCCAGCATTTT.